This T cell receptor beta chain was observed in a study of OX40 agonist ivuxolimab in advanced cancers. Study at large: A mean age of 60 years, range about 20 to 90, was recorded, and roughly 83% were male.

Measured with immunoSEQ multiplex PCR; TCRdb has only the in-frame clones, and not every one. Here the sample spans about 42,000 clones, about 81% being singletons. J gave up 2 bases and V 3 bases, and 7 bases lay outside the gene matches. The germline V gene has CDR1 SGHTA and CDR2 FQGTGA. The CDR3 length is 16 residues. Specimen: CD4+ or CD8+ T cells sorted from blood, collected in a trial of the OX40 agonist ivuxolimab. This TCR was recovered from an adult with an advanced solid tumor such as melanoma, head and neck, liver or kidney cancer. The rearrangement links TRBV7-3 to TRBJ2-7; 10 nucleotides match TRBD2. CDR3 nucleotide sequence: TGTGCCAGCAGCTTGACAACTAGCGGGAACACCTACGAGCAGTACTTC. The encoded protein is CASSLTTSGNTYEQYF.